The T cell receptor beta chain described here comes from a study of blood T cell repertoires in COVID-19. Turning to the study itself: Acute-phase and convalescent COVID-19 samples originated in the United States, Italy and Spain. T cells, B-cell-depleted T cells, or PBMCs provided the cDNA or gDNA that served as material.

CDR3 size: 14 residues. The germline V gene encodes CDR1 MNHEY and CDR2 SVGAGI. Trimming left V 6 bases short and J 8 bases short, with 19 bases between. The method was immunoSEQ multiplex PCR; TCRdb's version includes in-frame clones alone and lacks a portion of them. The sample gives under 250,000 clones, almost 85% of which show up once; about 2.4% is in the top ten. Sequenced: peripheral blood. The chain recombines TRBV6-5 with TRBJ1-2; weak D call: TRBD1 (6 bases). This TCR was sampled from a woman aged 65 to 85 with COVID-19, enrolled during active disease. Written as DNA, the CDR3 is TGTGCCAGCAGCAAAGGACAGCCTTTGGTAGGCTACACCTTC. Protein sequence: CASSKGQPLVGYTF.